One T cell receptor (beta chain) is described in this entry. It lacks a known antigen. Base qualities were left out, and no much larger clone turns up one base away. Compared with germline, V lacks 7 bases and J lacks 5 bases; bases without a gene match: 2. The CDR3 measures 11 amino acids from cysteine to phenylalanine. Here the CDR3 DNA is all that survives: 33 bases in frame from base 1. CDR1 and CDR2 are read off the germline V gene as MDHEN and SYDVKM. The data are from a study of follicular helper T cells after annual influenza vaccination (TCRdb year 2017). A note on the overall study: Blood was drawn on days 0, 7 and 28 after each seasonal influenza vaccination. To study recall of cTfh clones, some subjects were followed across successive annual vaccinations spanning the 2013-2014, 2014-2015 and 2015-2016 seasons. One week after vaccination, a second recruited cohort of approximately 11 subjects (Table S1) displayed a similar ICOS+CD38+ cTfh response. Multi-year samples were obtained from 6 or 7 subjects, with two vaccination seasons covered for a few subjects and three seasons covered for two subjects. The 2015 samples were processed right after collection, while the 2013-2014 samples were cryopreserved.

Results and caveats for the whole study, not just this receptor: Rare clonotypes could not be sampled because productive TCRB sequences were recovered from only roughly 9.5-22% of the analyzed cells. Day 7 ICOS+CD38+ clones were most often found later in ICOS-CD38- cTfh, suggesting that subset may serve as a memory reservoir. Successive annual vaccinations recalled a recurring oligoclonal ICOS+CD38+ cTfh response that included tetramer and AIM influenza-specific clonotypes. ICOS+CD38+ cTfh clonality correlated with the frequency of that population, and its change correlated with the change in circulating plasmablast frequency.

To prepare the library, the immunoSEQ multiplex PCR assay was applied. Adaptive Biotechnologies handled the TCRB amplification, library preparation, sequencing and preliminary bioinformatics at Survey level resolution. For TCRB sequencing, genomic DNA from sorted cTfh populations was amplified by multiplex PCR. On the authors' methods: Clonality was computed in R as 1 minus normalized Shannon entropy; the Gini index was calculated with the R package ineq. The overlap score was defined as the summed counts of shared sequences divided by the total counts of all sequences in both compared samples. Shared-clonotype significance used Fisher's exact test assuming a theoretical repertoire of 10^7 TCRB sequences. Imported from immuneACCESS, the table was reduced by TCRdb to in-frame sequences with V and J called. These copies leave out some clones; in studies compared against another copy, an unresolved V gene accounts for under half, and the cause of the remainder is not known. V and J calls and clone size follow that table, whereas D and trimming were derived from the DNA. The sample has 4,000 to 4,500 clones on record, around 82% of them singletons. The top ten clones comprise under 0.9% of the sample.

The time point label for this specimen denotes: 2015-2016 season, 7 days after influenza vaccination. Adults received seasonal inactivated influenza vaccine (Fluvarix), and TCRB sequencing tracked sorted blood CD4 subsets before and after vaccination. To be eligible, subjects had to be community-dwelling and could not have received an influenza vaccine during the previous 6 months. Influenza vaccine contraindications, substance abuse, HIV/AIDS, active malignancy, immunomodulatory medication and active illness such as respiratory infection were included among the exclusion criteria. At each time point, about 35 to 110 mL of blood was collected. Non-naive CD4+CXCR5+PD-1+ cells were defined as circulating Tfh and were sorted into ICOS+CD38+ and ICOS-CD38- fractions. PBMC were isolated using Ficoll-Paque PLUS or SepMate separation. Before DNA extraction, cell subsets were sorted from PBMC on a BD FACS Aria.

The chain employs TRBV28 and TRBJ2-7; TRBD2 lines up with 7 middle nucleotides. The origin of this receptor is an adult who received the influenza vaccine. The sequences come from CXCR5+ CD38- circulating T follicular helper cells from blood, collected 7 days after influenza vaccination. The cell subset or site label corresponds to: circulating Tfh, non-naive CD4+CXCR5+PD-1+ (ICOS+CD38+ or ICOS-CD38-). The DNA sequence follows: TGTGCCAGCATGCGGGGGAACGAGCAGTACTTC. It specifies CASMRGNEQYF.